This passage covers 22 T cell receptor beta chains from one sample sequenced in a study of human T cells and chemical hapten exposure. Noted time point: patch test 1, 2 weeks after DPC sensitization. Treatment given: therapeutic diphenylcyclopropenone sensitization with weekly scalp DPC. MiXCR, applied by TCRdb to the RACE reads, yields one record per CDR3 protein. The data show fewer than 100,000 distinct CDR3 sequences, with approximately 10% seen just once and 3.5% held by the top ten. The sample here was whole blood, taken in connection with sensitization to the hapten diphenylcyclopropenone (DPC). Every receptor here comes from an older woman with alopecia areata. Some clones in this sample may be carry-over from other donors' samples.

This clonotype has at least ten counts. The CDR3 sequence: CASSQLGQGDYEQYF. The CDR3 DNA follows: TGTGCCAGCAGCCAACTGGGACAGGGGGACTACGAGCAGTACTTC. The chain has TRBV3-1 and TRBJ2-7; 11 bases are shared with TRBD1. The CDR3 sequence is 15 residues long. Per the germline V gene, CDR1 is LGHDT and CDR2 is YNNKEL (reference sequence). V lost 2 bases to trimming and J lost 3 bases; unmatched junction nucleotides: 3.

This clonotype has only one observation. Given a much more abundant clone one base away, this may be a read error. The rearrangement uses TRBV10-3 and TRBJ1-1; D not resolved. The CDR3 totals 13 residues. CDR1 and CDR2 from the germline V gene are ENHRY and SYGVKD. This CDR3 is CVISRDVNTEAFF. The CDR3, as DNA: TGTGTCATCAGCCGGGATGTCAACACTGAAGCTTTCTTT.

The chain joins TRBV5-1 to TRBJ2-7; no reliable D call. Trimming removed 0 bases from V and 9 bases from J, with 13 bases in between. This CDR3 region has 13 residues. Germline V gives CDR1 SGHRS, CDR2 YFSETQ. The CDR3 DNA reads TGCGCCAGCAGCTTGGACCCGGGTACGGTGCAGTACTTC. Protein sequence: CASSLDPGTVQYF.

The V call is TRBV2, the J call TRBJ1-5, with a tentative D call TRBD1 (6 bases). There are 14 residues in the CDR3. CDR1 SNHLY and CDR2 FYNNEI come from the germline V gene. The V gene lost 4 bases and the J gene lost 5 bases, with 12 bases spanning the gap. CDR3 coding DNA: TGTGCCAGCAGTGCACAGGGCCGGGATCAGCCCCAGCATTTT. Translation: CASSAQGRDQPQHF.

This chain links TRBV5-4 with TRBJ2-5, with D unclear. V gave up 0 bases and J gave up 1 base, with 7 bases separating them. CDR1 and CDR2 from the germline V gene are SGHNT and YYREEE (reference sequence). The CDR3 extends over 14 amino acids. CDR3 residues: CASSLAGPQETQYF. The DNA of the CDR3 is TGTGCCAGCAGCTTGGCCGGCCCCCAAGAGACCCAGTACTTC.

This chain uses TRBV20-1 with TRBJ1-2, with a possible D match to TRBD1 (5 bases). The germline V gene encodes CDR1 DFQATT and CDR2 SNEGSKA (reference sequence). The CDR3 extends over 13 amino acids. The V gene lost 3 bases and the J gene lost 4 bases, with 12 bases spanning the gap. The CDR3 region is CSASGAGIYGYTF. The DNA for the CDR3 is TGCAGTGCTAGCGGGGCCGGAATCTATGGCTACACCTTC.

This clonotype came up many times. The CDR3 here is CASSFGRNTEAFF. The CDR3 DNA is TGTGCCAGCAGTTTCGGCCGGAACACTGAAGCTTTCTTT. V and J are TRBV12-3 or TRBV12-4 and TRBJ1-1; D is unclear. With 3 bases removed from V and 1 base from J, the gap between germline ends came to 6 bases. CDR3 size: 13 residues.

This clonotype was picked up a small number of times. The chain recombines TRBV9 with TRBJ1-1; D remains unclear. The germline V gene has CDR1 SGDLS and CDR2 YYNGEE. Trimming took off 0 bases at V and 1 base at J, with 4 bases between the two ends. This CDR3 is built from 13 residues. In nucleotides, the CDR3 is TGTGCCAGCAGCGTAGCCCAGAACACTGAAGCTTTCTTT. This encodes CASSVAQNTEAFF.

This clonotype was counted many times. The genes are TRBV5-1 and TRBJ2-1, with D tentatively TRBD1 (6 bases). With 4 bases removed from V and 9 bases from J, the gap between germline ends came to 11 bases. The CDR3 contains 12 residues. CDR1 and CDR2 from the germline V gene are SGHRS and YFSETQ. CDR3 residues: CASSRTDLEQFF. The DNA for the CDR3 is TGCGCCAGCAGCCGGACAGATCTTGAGCAGTTCTTC.

The chain uses TRBV2 and TRBJ1-1; D gene unclear. V was trimmed by 6 bases and J by 8 bases, leaving 19 bases between them. The germline V gene has CDR1 SNHLY and CDR2 FYNNEI. The CDR3 covers 14 residues. The CDR3 nucleotides read TGTGCCAGCAGCGATACATGGACTGTACGCGAAGCTTTCTTT. Amino acids: CASSDTWTVREAFF.

The chain recombines TRBV4-1 with TRBJ2-2; D gene uncertain. Trimming pared 0 bases from V and 0 bases from J, leaving 5 bases between. Germline lookup yields CDR1 MGHRA and CDR2 YSYEKL. There are 15 residues in the CDR3. CDR3 residues: CASSQEGANTGELFF. In nucleotides, the CDR3 is TGCGCCAGCAGCCAAGAAGGCGCGAACACCGGGGAGCTGTTTTTT.

This clonotype was observed a few times. The rearrangement uses TRBV18 and TRBJ1-1, with TRBD1 as a possible D gene (5 bases). The CDR3 sequence is 15 residues long. Trimming shortened V by 3 bases and J by 3 bases, and 14 bases separated the two germline ends. CDR1 and CDR2 from the germline V gene are KGHSH and LQKENI. The CDR3 sequence is CASSPPSSRDTEAFF. The CDR3 region has the DNA TGTGCCAGCTCACCGCCGAGTTCCAGGGACACTGAAGCTTTCTTT.

V gene TRBV18 combines with J gene TRBJ2-7; D is uncertain. V was shortened by 0 bases and J by 4 bases, with 13 bases between the two germline ends. Germline loops: CDR1 KGHSH, CDR2 LQKENI. This CDR3 has 15 residues. The CDR3 DNA reads as TGTGCCAGCTCACCACCAAGCACCTCGAGGTACGAGCAGTACTTC. This codes for CASSPPSTSRYEQYF.

This clonotype was seen a few times. This chain uses TRBV30 with TRBJ2-7; TRBD1 might be the D (6 bases). CDR1 and CDR2 from the germline V gene are GTSNPN and SVGIG (reference sequence). This CDR3 is 12 amino acids long. V was trimmed by 3 bases and J by 7 bases, leaving 13 bases between them. The CDR3 coding sequence is TGTGCCTGGAGACAGGGCCTGGGGGAGCAGTACTTC. Amino acids: CAWRQGLGEQYF.

This clonotype was recorded many times. This rearrangement joins TRBV7-3 to TRBJ2-3; TRBD1 matches at 7 bases. The CDR3 is 16 amino acids. CDR1 is SGHTA and CDR2 is FQGTGA in the germline V gene. V lost 1 base, J lost 1 base, and 5 bases stayed unmatched. The CDR3 DNA is TGTGCCAGCAGCTTAAAACGGGACAGCCGCACAGATACGCAGTATTTT. It encodes CASSLKRDSRTDTQYF.

This clonotype was observed a few times. V is TRBV7-3 and J is TRBJ2-7; 8 nucleotides match TRBD1. With V trimmed by 3 bases and J by 6 bases, 4 bases remained unmatched. The germline V gene has CDR1 SGHTA and CDR2 FQGTGA. The CDR3 runs 13 residues. The CDR3 protein is CASSFDRGGEQYF. The DNA of the CDR3 is TGTGCCAGCAGCTTCGACAGGGGAGGCGAGCAGTACTTC.

This clonotype was seen a handful of times. The gene calls are TRBV29-1 and TRBJ2-7; TRBD1 is a possible D gene (6 bases). V shed 3 bases and J shed 4 bases, with 13 bases lying between them. Per germline, CDR1 SQVTM and CDR2 ANQGSEA. This CDR3 contains 13 residues. CDR3 bases: TGCAGCGTTGAGGATACAGGGATATACGAGCAGTACTTC. Its protein product is CSVEDTGIYEQYF.

The chain recombines TRBV9 with TRBJ2-7; D gene unclear. V lost 3 bases and J 7 bases, leaving 11 bases between the germline ends. Germline V gives CDR1 SGDLS, CDR2 YYNGEE. This CDR3 contains 12 residues. CDR3 residues: CASSGAHREQYF. The CDR3 DNA is TGTGCCAGCAGCGGAGCGCATAGGGAGCAGTACTTC.

In this sample, this clonotype turned up many times. The rearrangement uses TRBV7-9 and TRBJ1-1; D possibly corresponds to TRBD1 (5 bases). The germline V and J ends were trimmed by 3 bases and 1 base, with 12 bases remaining between them. This CDR3 contains 15 residues. Germline V gene data show CDR1 as SEHNR and CDR2 as FQNEAQ (reference sequence). This CDR3 is CASSLPGTANTEAFF. The CDR3 DNA sequence: TGTGCCAGCAGCTTGCCCGGGACCGCGAACACTGAAGCTTTCTTT.

The chain uses TRBV5-1 and TRBJ2-2; the D gene is possibly TRBD1 (7 bases). This CDR3 is built from 15 residues. Trimming took off 0 bases at V and 4 bases at J, with 10 bases between the two ends. Germline values: CDR1 SGHRS, CDR2 YFSETQ. The CDR3 DNA is TGCGCCAGCAGCTTGGCCCAGGGGGGCACCGGGGAGCTGTTTTTT. Translated: CASSLAQGGTGELFF.

This clonotype was observed at least ten times. The chain uses TRBV2 and TRBJ1-6; 7 nucleotides match TRBD1. The CDR3 is made up of 16 amino acids. The trim removed 2 bases at V and 5 bases at J, leaving 6 bases unmatched. Germline V CDR1 and CDR2: SNHLY, FYNNEI. The CDR3 loop reads CASSERGQQDNSPLHF. The CDR3 coding sequence is TGTGCCAGCAGTGAAAGGGGGCAGCAAGATAATTCACCCCTCCACTTT. Using reference TRBV2 and TRBJ1-6 for the parts outside the CDR3, the full variable domain is EPEVTQTPSHQVTQMGQEVILRCVPISNHLYFYWYRQILGQKVEFLVSFYNNEISEKSEIFDDQFSVERPDGSNFTLKIRSTKLEDSAMYFCASSERGQQDNSPLHFGNGTRLTVT.

This chain links TRBV9 with TRBJ1-2; possibly TRBD1 for D (5 bases). Trimming took 1 base from V and 9 from J, leaving 10 bases between them. The germline V gene encodes CDR1 SGDLS and CDR2 YYNGEE. The length of the CDR3 is 12 residues. The CDR3 spells CASSVNWGRYTF. CDR3 coding DNA: TGTGCCAGCAGCGTAAACTGGGGCCGCTACACCTTC. Full variable domain (rest looked up from reference TRBV9 and TRBJ1-2): DSGVTQTPKHLITATGQRVTLRCSPRSGDLSVYWYQQSLDQGLQFLIQYYNGEERAKGNILERFSAQQFPDLHSELNLSSLELGDSALYFCASSVNWGRYTFGSGTRLTVV.